These 29 T cell receptor beta chains were sequenced from one sample in a study of cytomegalovirus exposure and HLA in healthy donors. PCR employed 60 Vbeta and 13 Jbeta primers. Repertoires were generated with immunoSEQ multiplex PCR, while TCRdb's copy carries only in-frame clones and drops some. This sample has 75,000 to 100,000 clones, with about four fifths found just once. Material for sequencing was PBMCs. The receptor source for this set is a man between 18 and 29 years old in good health and CMV-seropositive.

The chain employs TRBV5-1 and TRBJ2-5; 10 bases fit TRBD1. Germline V lookup: CDR1 SGHRS, CDR2 YFSETQ. The CDR3 consists of 14 residues. Trimming cost V 4 bases and J 5 bases; bases outside gene matches: 5. The CDR3 protein is CASSPTGGLETQYF. In nucleotides, the CDR3 is TGCGCCAGCAGCCCGACAGGGGGCTTGGAGACCCAGTACTTC.

The chain employs TRBV5-1 and TRBJ2-7, with D maybe TRBD1 (6 bases). The CDR3 is made up of 15 amino acids. V was cut by 0 bases and J by 5 bases, with 15 bases left in between. Germline V gene data show CDR1 as SGHRS and CDR2 as YFSETQ. The CDR3 coding sequence is TGCGCCAGCAGCTTGGTAGGCAGGGGTGAAGACGAGCAGTACTTC. Encoded protein: CASSLVGRGEDEQYF.

This clone was picked up a small number of times. The gene calls are TRBV29-1 and TRBJ2-1; D is perhaps TRBD1 (6 bases). Germline V gives CDR1 SQVTM, CDR2 ANQGSEA. The length of the CDR3 is 15 residues. The ends were cut back, 6 bases at V and 4 bases at J, with 19 bases in the middle. CDR3 bases: TGCAGCGTCGCATACTCAGGGGCGCGGTACAATGAGCAGTTCTTC. The encoded protein is CSVAYSGARYNEQFF.

The chain uses TRBV2 and TRBJ2-1, with 7 positions matching TRBD2. Trimming took 3 bases from V and 4 from J; bases not matched to a gene: 9. The CDR3 is 16 amino acids. CDR1 is SNHLY and CDR2 is FYNNEI in the germline V gene. The CDR3 nucleotides are TGTGCCAGCAGTGACCGGGAGCGGGGCTATTACAATGAGCAGTTCTTC. Amino acid sequence: CASSDRERGYYNEQFF.

This sequence joins TRBV2 and TRBJ1-1; D remains ambiguous. Germline CDR1 SNHLY, CDR2 FYNNEI. This CDR3 has 13 residues. Trimming took off 4 bases at V and 4 bases at J, with 10 bases between the two ends. The CDR3 loop reads CASSVEGGTEAFF. DNA for the CDR3: TGTGCCAGCAGTGTTGAGGGAGGCACTGAAGCTTTCTTT.

The CDR3 protein is CASSSAGQGSYEQYF. The DNA of the CDR3 is TGTGCCAGCAGCTCCGCGGGACAGGGTTCCTACGAGCAGTACTTC. V is TRBV11-2 and J is TRBJ2-7, with TRBD1 matching over 9 bases. V was clipped by 4 bases and J by 1 base; unmatched bases: 5. The CDR3 extends over 15 amino acids. Germline V gene data show CDR1 as SGHAT and CDR2 as FQNNGV.

The rearrangement uses TRBV4-2 and TRBJ2-4, with 7 bases fitting TRBD1. Germline trimming cut 4 bases from V and 7 bases from J; bases unmatched to any gene: 13. The CDR3 loop spans 16 amino acids. Per the germline V gene, CDR1 is LGHNA and CDR2 is YNFKEQ. The CDR3, as DNA: TGTGCCAGCAGCCCGAATATTGAAGGGGGCCAGAACATTCAGTACTTC. It is translated as CASSPNIEGGQNIQYF.

The chain employs TRBV5-1 and TRBJ1-3; the match to TRBD1 covers 11 bases. Unmatched junction bases numbered 8, after V lost 0 bases and J lost 0 bases. Per germline, CDR1 SGHRS and CDR2 YFSETQ. This CDR3 comprises 19 residues. CDR3 DNA: TGCGCCAGCAGCTTGGGGACAGGGGGCTCCTTGTCCTCTGGAAACACCATATATTTT. Amino acids: CASSLGTGGSLSSGNTIYF.

There are a few counts of this clone. The chain couples TRBV28 to TRBJ1-2; 8 bases are a match to TRBD1. In germline, CDR1 is MDHEN, CDR2 SYDVKM. The CDR3 sequence is 13 residues long. The V gene end was trimmed by 5 bases and the J gene end by 7 bases; junction bases not matched to a gene: 6. CDR3 sequence reads: CASSARDRIGYTF. The DNA for the CDR3 is TGTGCCAGCAGTGCCCGGGACAGGATTGGCTACACCTTC.

This CDR3 is CSVEAGGGQPQHF. For the CDR3, the DNA is TGCAGCGTTGAGGCGGGGGGAGGCCAGCCCCAGCATTTT. The J gene is TRBJ1-5, the V gene TRBV29-1; D is perhaps TRBD1 (5 bases). The CDR3 contains 13 residues. Germline lookup yields CDR1 SQVTM and CDR2 ANQGSEA. V lost 3 bases, J lost 7 bases, and 13 bases lay in between.

V gene TRBV25-1 combines with J gene TRBJ2-1; tentative D call: TRBD2 (5 bases). The germline gives CDR1 MGHDK, CDR2 SYGVNS. The CDR3 is 15 residues long. V was shortened by 8 bases and J by 5 bases, with 19 bases between the two germline ends. The chain's CDR3 is CASVTTRSGDNEQFF. For the CDR3, the DNA is TGTGCCAGCGTAACTACGCGGAGCGGCGACAATGAGCAGTTCTTC.

This chain links TRBV7-8 with TRBJ1-5; 9 bases agree with TRBD1. The CDR3 contains 16 residues. The germline V gene encodes CDR1 SGHVS and CDR2 FQNEAQ. V trimming: 5 bases; J trimming: 2 bases; junction bases outside the gene matches: 7. In DNA, the CDR3 is TGTGCCAGCAGCGCTACAGGGGGCGCCGGCAATCAGCCCCAGCATTTT. Protein sequence: CASSATGGAGNQPQHF. The whole variable domain, remainder taken from reference TRBV7-8 and TRBJ1-5, is GAGVSQSPRYKVAKRGQDVALRCDPISGHVSLFWYQQALGQGPEFLTYFQNEAQLDKSGLPSDRFFAERPEGSVSTLKIQRTQQEDSAVYLCASSATGGAGNQPQHFGDGTRLSIL.

V gene TRBV30 combines with J gene TRBJ1-5; TRBD1 is a possible D gene (5 bases). This CDR3 comprises 14 residues. Trimming cost V 0 bases and J 8 bases, with 14 bases left between them. Germline values: CDR1 GTSNPN, CDR2 SVGIG (reference sequence). The CDR3 coding sequence is TGTGCCTGGAGTGTACAGACCCCGGGGGAGCCCCAGCATTTT. Amino acids: CAWSVQTPGEPQHF. Full variable domain (remainder filled in from reference TRBV30 and TRBJ1-5): SQTIHQWPATLVQPVGSPLSLECTVEGTSNPNLYWYRQAAGRGLQLLFYSVGIGQISSEVPQNLSASRPQDRQFILSSKKLLLSDSGFYLCAWSVQTPGEPQHFGDGTRLSIL.

Remarks on this clone: The identical CDR3 is also encoded by other nucleotide sequences in the sample. The chain couples TRBV5-1 to TRBJ2-5; 7 bases fit TRBD2. Germline V CDR1 and CDR2: SGHRS, YFSETQ. The CDR3 is made up of 13 amino acids. The V segment lost 0 bases and the J segment 5 bases; nucleotides outside the gene matches: 1. In DNA form, the CDR3 reads TGCGCCAGCAGCTTGGCCGGGGGGGAGACCCAGTACTTC. Translating it yields CASSLAGGETQYF.

The sample holds one count of this clone. The gene calls are TRBV12-5 and TRBJ2-5; possible D gene TRBD1, 6 bases. Trimming removed 5 bases from V and 5 bases from J, with 12 bases in between. There are 13 residues in the CDR3. Germline V gene lookup returns CDR1 LGHNT and CDR2 FRNRAP. CDR3 in DNA: TGTGCTAGTGGTCCTGGACAGTTTGAGACCCAGTACTTC. It yields the protein CASGPGQFETQYF.

This clone was seen only once. The CDR3 DNA reads as TGTGCCAGCAGTTACGGCACAGGGACTGAAGCTTTCTTT. This gives the protein CASSYGTGTEAFF. The chain is built from TRBV6-5 and TRBJ1-1; TRBD1 might be the D (6 bases). Germline CDR1 and CDR2: MNHEY and SVGAGI. V was pared by 2 bases and J by 5 bases, with 9 bases between. The CDR3 loop spans 13 amino acids.

This clone was recorded a few times. This rearrangement joins TRBV6-6 to TRBJ1-2, with D possibly TRBD1 on 5 matching bases. The CDR3 is 14 residues long. CDR1 is MNHNY, CDR2 SVGAGI, per germline (reference sequence). V was cut by 6 bases and J by 7 bases, with 18 bases left in between. DNA for the CDR3: TGTGCCAGCAGCCCCCGTGTGGGGCAGGGTGGCTACACCTTC. It specifies CASSPRVGQGGYTF.

The chain combines TRBV27 with TRBJ1-1; D is uncertain. Germline CDR1 MNHEY, CDR2 SMNVEV (reference sequence). CDR3 length: 13 residues. Deletions cut 2 bases from V and 0 bases from J, with 4 bases between. CDR3 bases: TGTGCCAGCAGTTTAGGGCTGAACACTGAAGCTTTCTTT. Amino acids: CASSLGLNTEAFF.

The gene calls are TRBV25-1 and TRBJ2-7, with TRBD1 identical over 7 bases. CDR3 length: 15 residues. Trimming removed 3 bases from V and 3 bases from J; junction bases left unmatched: 8. Germline CDR1 is MGHDK and CDR2 is SYGVNS. The CDR3 DNA is TGTGCCAGCAGTGACAGTAACAGGGGAATCTACGAGCAGTACTTC. Its translation is CASSDSNRGIYEQYF.

V gene TRBV25-1 combines with J gene TRBJ2-7; D unclear. The length of the CDR3 is 11 residues. V gave up 4 bases and J gave up 2 bases, with 3 bases separating them. Per germline, CDR1 MGHDK and CDR2 SYGVNS. For the CDR3, the DNA is TGTGCCAGCAGTGCCACCTACGAGCAGTACTTC. Protein product: CASSATYEQYF.

The V call is TRBV11-2, the J call TRBJ1-1, with 7 bases fitting TRBD1. In germline, CDR1 is SGHAT, CDR2 FQNNGV. The trim removed 5 bases at V and 3 bases at J, leaving 18 bases unmatched. The length of the CDR3 is 18 residues. The CDR3 loop reads CASSPAPRGNRGDTEAFF. The DNA for the CDR3 is TGTGCCAGCAGCCCCGCCCCTCGGGGGAACAGGGGTGACACTGAAGCTTTCTTT.

The J gene is TRBJ2-7, the V gene TRBV5-1, with a weak D call TRBD1 (6 bases). V shed 6 bases and J shed 2 bases, with 15 bases lying between them. The germline gives CDR1 SGHRS, CDR2 YFSETQ. The CDR3 runs to 14 residues. CDR3 coding DNA: TGCGCCAGCAAACCAGGGGCCCCCACCTACGAGCAGTACTTC. Its protein is CASKPGAPTYEQYF.

The rearrangement links TRBV30 to TRBJ1-2; D is uncertain. The length of the CDR3 is 16 residues. Germline loops: CDR1 GTSNPN, CDR2 SVGIG (reference sequence). V was pared by 3 bases and J by 4 bases, with 21 bases between. In DNA form, the CDR3 reads TGTGCCTGGAGAAACGGGGTTAGCGGAATGTTCTATGGCTACACCTTC. Translation: CAWRNGVSGMFYGYTF.

The rearrangement uses TRBV7-6 and TRBJ2-7; D call uncertain. Trimming pared 0 bases from V and 0 bases from J, leaving 3 bases between. The length of the CDR3 is 13 residues. Germline CDR1 and CDR2: SGHVS and FNYEAQ. The CDR3 DNA sequence: TGTGCCAGCAGCTTAGCTAGCTCCTACGAGCAGTACTTC. As protein: CASSLASSYEQYF. The complete variable domain, with remaining parts taken from reference TRBV7-6 and TRBJ2-7, reads GAGVSQSPRYKVTKRGQDVALRCDPISGHVSLYWYRQALGQGPEFLTYFNYEAQQDKSGLPNDRFSAERPEGSISTLTIQRTEQRDSAMYRCASSLASSYEQYFGPGTRLTVT.

The chain uses TRBV15 and TRBJ1-4, with D tentatively TRBD1 (5 bases). V lost 0 bases and J 7 bases, leaving 9 bases between the germline ends. Germline assignment: CDR1 LNHNV and CDR2 YYDKDF (reference sequence). The CDR3 loop spans 14 amino acids. In DNA, the CDR3 is TGTGCCACCAGCAGAGACAGGGTACTTGAAAAACTGTTTTTT. Translation gives CATSRDRVLEKLFF.

The chain uses TRBV19 and TRBJ2-7; TRBD1 aligns across 9 bases. Trimming took 5 bases from V and 5 from J; bases not matched to a gene: 13. There are 16 residues in the CDR3. Germline V gene lookup returns CDR1 LNHDA and CDR2 SQIVND (reference sequence). This chain's CDR3 is CASSPRGTGSQHEQYF. In DNA, the CDR3 is TGTGCCAGTAGTCCACGGGGGACAGGGTCTCAACACGAGCAGTACTTC.

The chain couples TRBV25-1 to TRBJ2-5; perhaps TRBD2 as D (6 bases). Germline loops: CDR1 MGHDK, CDR2 SYGVNS. This CDR3 comprises 15 residues. Trimming left V 3 bases short and J 2 bases short, with 13 bases between. The CDR3 DNA sequence: TGTGCCAGCAGTGAGGGAGGCAGGCGTCAAGAGACCCAGTACTTC. Translation: CASSEGGRRQETQYF.

J is TRBJ2-2 and V is TRBV7-2; no firm D call. The V gene lost 0 bases and the J gene lost 9 bases, with 14 bases spanning the gap. The CDR3 sequence is 15 residues long. In germline, CDR1 is SGHTA, CDR2 FQGNSA. The CDR3 DNA sequence: TGTGCCAGCAGCTTAGCGCTTTGGCAAGCGTGGGAGCTGTTTTTT. The encoded protein is CASSLALWQAWELFF.

This chain links TRBV20-1 with TRBJ2-7, with D tentatively TRBD1 (5 bases). This CDR3 is built from 11 residues. Per the germline V gene, CDR1 is DFQATT and CDR2 is SNEGSKA (reference sequence). The CDR3 bases are TGCAGCGCCAGGGTAACCTACGAGCAGTACTTC. Amino acids: CSARVTYEQYF.